This T cell receptor (beta chain) appears in the sequencing data of a study of blood T cell repertoires in COVID-19. Germline V lookup: CDR1 SNHLY, CDR2 FYNNEI. The CDR3 loop spans 14 amino acids. Trimming removed 4 bases from V and 1 base from J, with 11 bases in between. Clones were sequenced by immunoSEQ multiplex PCR, and TCRdb holds only the in-frame ones, with some missing. In the table there are about 190,000 clones, roughly nine tenths of which are singletons. The V and J genes are TRBV2 and TRBJ2-7; tentative D call: TRBD1 (5 bases). Material for sequencing was peripheral blood. The receptor was derived from a man aged 30-40 years with acute or convalescent COVID-19. Written as DNA, the CDR3 is TGTGCCAGCAGTGTGGGGCTGGATTCCTACGAGCAGTACTTC. Its protein is CASSVGLDSYEQYF.